This T cell receptor beta chain was retrieved from a study of identical twins. TCRdb reprocessed the 5' RACE reads via MiXCR and lists one record per CDR3 protein. The table records hundreds of thousands of distinct CDR3 sequences, approximately 7% of them present only once. This clonotype was counted between two and nine times. J gave up 8 bases and V 5 bases, and 11 bases lay outside the gene matches. CDR1 and CDR2 from the germline V gene are MNHEY and SMNVEV (reference sequence). The length of the CDR3 is 16 residues. These same records also appear under a second study, on yellow fever vaccine responses in identical twins.

The specimen was memory (CD45RO+) T cells sorted from blood. This receptor was obtained from a young woman in good health. The chain uses TRBV27 and TRBJ2-1; 11 bases are shared with TRBD2. The CDR3 coding sequence is TGTGCCAGCAGTCCCCGAGGTAGCGGGAGGGCTGATGAGCAGTTCTTC. Amino acid sequence: CASSPRGSGRADEQFF.